Here is one T cell receptor (beta chain) with its context. Its antigen remains unidentified. The data belong to a study of cytomegalovirus exposure and HLA in healthy donors. V was trimmed by 2 bases and J by 7 bases, leaving 6 bases between them. Germline V gene data show CDR1 as SEHNR and CDR2 as FQNEAQ (reference sequence). This CDR3 has 12 residues. Overall study findings and caveats: Analysis was carried out at a later point, and it linked a missense DCLRE1C variant to TCR beta V- and J-gene trimming. Some TCR beta chains (164 of them) were listed as cytomegalovirus-associated.

Use of 60 Vbeta and 13 Jbeta primers characterized the PCR. Using immunoSEQ multiplex PCR, the repertoire was profiled, and TCRdb retains in-frame clones only, with some absent. The data contain about 120,000 clones, around 75% of them singletons. The V and J genes are TRBV7-9 and TRBJ2-1; D ambiguous. The clonotype comes from a woman aged 40-49 years in good health and CMV-seropositive. Sequences were obtained from PBMCs. For the CDR3, the DNA is TGTGCCAGCAGCTTATTCTTTAATGAGCAGTTCTTC. Amino acid sequence: CASSLFFNEQFF.